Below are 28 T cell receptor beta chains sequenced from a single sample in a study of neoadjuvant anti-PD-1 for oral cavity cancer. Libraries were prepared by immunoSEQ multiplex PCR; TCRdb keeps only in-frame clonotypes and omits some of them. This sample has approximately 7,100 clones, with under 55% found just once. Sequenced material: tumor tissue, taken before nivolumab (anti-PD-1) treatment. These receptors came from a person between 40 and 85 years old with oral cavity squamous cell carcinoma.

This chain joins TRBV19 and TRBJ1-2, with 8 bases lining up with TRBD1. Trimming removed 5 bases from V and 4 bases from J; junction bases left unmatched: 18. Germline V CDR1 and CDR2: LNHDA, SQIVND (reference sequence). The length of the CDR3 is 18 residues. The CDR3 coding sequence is TGTGCCAGTAGTTTCCACCGGGACAGGTCTCTAACAATCTATGGCTACACCTTC. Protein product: CASSFHRDRSLTIYGYTF.

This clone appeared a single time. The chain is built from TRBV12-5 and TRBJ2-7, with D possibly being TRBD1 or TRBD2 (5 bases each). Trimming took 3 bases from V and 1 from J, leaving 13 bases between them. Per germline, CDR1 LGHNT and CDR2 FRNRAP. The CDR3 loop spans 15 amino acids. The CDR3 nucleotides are TGTGCTAGTGGTTTCACCCGGGACCGATCCTACGAGCAGTACTTC. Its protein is CASGFTRDRSYEQYF. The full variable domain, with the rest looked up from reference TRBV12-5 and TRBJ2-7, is DARVTQTPRHKVTEMGQEVTMRCQPILGHNTVFWYRQTMMQGLELLAYFRNRAPLDDSGMPKDRFSAEMPDATLATLKIQPSEPRDSAVYFCASGFTRDRSYEQYFGPGTRLTVT.

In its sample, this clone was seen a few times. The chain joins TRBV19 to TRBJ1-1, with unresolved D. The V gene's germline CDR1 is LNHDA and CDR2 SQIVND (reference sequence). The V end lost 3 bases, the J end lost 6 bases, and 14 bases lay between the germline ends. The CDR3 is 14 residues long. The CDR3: CASSIGQAVAEAFF. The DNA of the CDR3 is TGTGCCAGTAGTATTGGGCAGGCGGTCGCTGAAGCTTTCTTT.

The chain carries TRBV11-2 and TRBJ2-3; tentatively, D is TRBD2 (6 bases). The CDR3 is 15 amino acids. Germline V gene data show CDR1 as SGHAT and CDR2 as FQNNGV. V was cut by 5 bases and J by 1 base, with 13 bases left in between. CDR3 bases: TGTGCCAGCAGCCCGCATAGCGGAGGCACAGATACGCAGTATTTT. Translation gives CASSPHSGGTDTQYF.

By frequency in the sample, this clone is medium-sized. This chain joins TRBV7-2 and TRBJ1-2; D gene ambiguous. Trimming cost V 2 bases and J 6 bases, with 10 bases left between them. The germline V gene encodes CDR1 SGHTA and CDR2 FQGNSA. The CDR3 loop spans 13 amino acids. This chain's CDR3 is CASSLLSRDGYTF. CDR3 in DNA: TGTGCCAGCAGCTTACTCTCACGAGATGGCTACACCTTC.

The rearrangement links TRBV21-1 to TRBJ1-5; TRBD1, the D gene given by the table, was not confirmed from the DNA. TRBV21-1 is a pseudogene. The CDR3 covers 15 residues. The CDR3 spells CASSKEGRGPQPQHF. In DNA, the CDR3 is TGTGCCAGCAGCAAAGAGGGCAGGGGGCCTCAGCCCCAGCATTTT.

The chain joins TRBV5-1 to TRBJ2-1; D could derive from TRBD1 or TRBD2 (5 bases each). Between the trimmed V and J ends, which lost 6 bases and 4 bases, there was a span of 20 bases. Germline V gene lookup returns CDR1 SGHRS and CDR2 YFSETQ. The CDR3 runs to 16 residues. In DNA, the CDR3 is TGCGCCAGCACCCTGGGGAGTGGGGGAGTTTACAATGAGCAGTTCTTC. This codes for CASTLGSGGVYNEQFF.

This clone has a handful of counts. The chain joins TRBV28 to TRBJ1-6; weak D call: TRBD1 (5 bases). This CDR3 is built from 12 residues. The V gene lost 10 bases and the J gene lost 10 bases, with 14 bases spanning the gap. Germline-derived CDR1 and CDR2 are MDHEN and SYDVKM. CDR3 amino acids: CAISLGESPLHF. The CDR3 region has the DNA TGTGCCATCTCCTTGGGGGAATCACCCCTCCACTTT.

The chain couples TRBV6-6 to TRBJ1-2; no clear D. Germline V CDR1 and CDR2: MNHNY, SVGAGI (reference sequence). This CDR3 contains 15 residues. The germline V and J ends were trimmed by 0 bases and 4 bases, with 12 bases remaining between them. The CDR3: CASSYSMWGSYGYTF. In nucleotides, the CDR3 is TGTGCCAGCAGTTACTCGATGTGGGGTAGCTATGGCTACACCTTC.

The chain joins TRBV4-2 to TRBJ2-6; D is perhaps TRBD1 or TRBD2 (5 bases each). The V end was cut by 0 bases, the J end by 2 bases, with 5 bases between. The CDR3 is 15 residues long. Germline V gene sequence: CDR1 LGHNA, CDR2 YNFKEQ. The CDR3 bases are TGTGCCAGCAGCCAAGAGGGGGCTGGGGCCAACGTCCTGACTTTC. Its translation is CASSQEGAGANVLTF.

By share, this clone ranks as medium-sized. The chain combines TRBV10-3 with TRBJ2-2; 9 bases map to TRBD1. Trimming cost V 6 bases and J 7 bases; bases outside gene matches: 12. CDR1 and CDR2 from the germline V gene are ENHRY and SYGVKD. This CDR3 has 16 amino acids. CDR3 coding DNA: TGTGCCATCAGCAAATCCGGGACAGGGTATGACGGGGAGCTGTTTTTT. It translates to CAISKSGTGYDGELFF.

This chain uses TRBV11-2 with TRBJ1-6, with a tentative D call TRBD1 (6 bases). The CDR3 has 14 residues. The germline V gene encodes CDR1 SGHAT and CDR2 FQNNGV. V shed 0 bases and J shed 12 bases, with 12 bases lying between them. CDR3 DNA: TGTGCCAGCAGCTTAGATGGGGGGCGACTACCCCTCCACTTT. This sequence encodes CASSLDGGRLPLHF.

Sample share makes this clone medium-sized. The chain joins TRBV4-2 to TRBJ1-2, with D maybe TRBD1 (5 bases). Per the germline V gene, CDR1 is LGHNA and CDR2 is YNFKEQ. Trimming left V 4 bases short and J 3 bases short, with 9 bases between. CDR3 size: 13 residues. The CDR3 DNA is TGTGCCAGCAGCCCCCGGGGCCACTATGGCTACACCTTC. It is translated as CASSPRGHYGYTF.

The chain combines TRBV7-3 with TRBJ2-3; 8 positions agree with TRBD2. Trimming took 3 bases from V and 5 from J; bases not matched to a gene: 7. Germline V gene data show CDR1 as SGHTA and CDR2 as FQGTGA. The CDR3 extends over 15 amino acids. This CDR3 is CASSLDGGGGDTQYF. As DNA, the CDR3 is TGTGCCAGCAGCTTGGACGGGGGGGGCGGAGATACGCAGTATTTT.

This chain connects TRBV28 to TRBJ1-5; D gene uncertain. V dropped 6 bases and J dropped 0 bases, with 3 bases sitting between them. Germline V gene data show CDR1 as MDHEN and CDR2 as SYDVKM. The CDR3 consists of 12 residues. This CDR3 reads CASRGSNQPQHF. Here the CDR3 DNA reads TGTGCCAGCAGGGGTAGCAATCAGCCCCAGCATTTT.

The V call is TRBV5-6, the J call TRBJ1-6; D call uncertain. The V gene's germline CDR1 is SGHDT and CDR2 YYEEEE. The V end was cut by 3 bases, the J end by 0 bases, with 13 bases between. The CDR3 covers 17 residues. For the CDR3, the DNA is TGTGCCAGCAGCTCGGTACTTCGGAGCTCCTATAATTCACCCCTCCACTTT. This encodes CASSSVLRSSYNSPLHF. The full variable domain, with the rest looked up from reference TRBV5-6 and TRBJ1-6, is DAGVTQSPTHLIKTRGQQVTLRCSPKSGHDTVSWYQQALGQGPQFIFQYYEEEERQRGNFPDRFSGHQFPNYSSELNVNALLLGDSALYLCASSSVLRSSYNSPLHFGNGTRLTVT.

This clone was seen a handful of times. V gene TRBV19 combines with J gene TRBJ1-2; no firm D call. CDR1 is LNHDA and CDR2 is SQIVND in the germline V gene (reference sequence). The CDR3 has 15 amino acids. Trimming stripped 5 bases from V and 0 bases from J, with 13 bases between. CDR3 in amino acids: CASSATATTNYGYTF. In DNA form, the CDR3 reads TGTGCCAGTAGTGCAACAGCTACAACTAACTATGGCTACACCTTC.

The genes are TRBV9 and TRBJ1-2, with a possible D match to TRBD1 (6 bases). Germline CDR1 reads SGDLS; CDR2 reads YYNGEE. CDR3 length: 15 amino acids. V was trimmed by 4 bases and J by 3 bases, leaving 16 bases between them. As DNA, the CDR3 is TGTGCCAGCAGCTCAGGGGCCAGGGCGGACTATGGCTACACCTTC. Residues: CASSSGARADYGYTF.

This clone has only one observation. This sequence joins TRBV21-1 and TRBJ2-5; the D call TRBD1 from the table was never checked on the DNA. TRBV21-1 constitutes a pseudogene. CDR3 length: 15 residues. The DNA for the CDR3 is TGTGCCAGCAACAGGACAGGGCTGGGTGGAGAGACCCAGTACTTC. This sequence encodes CASNRTGLGGETQYF.

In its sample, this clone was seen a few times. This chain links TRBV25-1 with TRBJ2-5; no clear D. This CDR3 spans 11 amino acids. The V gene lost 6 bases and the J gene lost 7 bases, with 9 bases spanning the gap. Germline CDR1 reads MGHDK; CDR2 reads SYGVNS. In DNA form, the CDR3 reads TGTGCCAGCAGCCCCGGCCGGACCCAGTACTTC. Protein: CASSPGRTQYF.

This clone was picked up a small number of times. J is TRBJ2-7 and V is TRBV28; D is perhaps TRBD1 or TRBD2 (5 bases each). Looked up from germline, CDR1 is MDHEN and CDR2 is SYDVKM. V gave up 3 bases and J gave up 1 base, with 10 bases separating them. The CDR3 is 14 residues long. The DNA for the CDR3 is TGTGCCAGCAGTTTCGGGACCCTTTCCTACGAGCAGTACTTC. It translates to CASSFGTLSYEQYF.

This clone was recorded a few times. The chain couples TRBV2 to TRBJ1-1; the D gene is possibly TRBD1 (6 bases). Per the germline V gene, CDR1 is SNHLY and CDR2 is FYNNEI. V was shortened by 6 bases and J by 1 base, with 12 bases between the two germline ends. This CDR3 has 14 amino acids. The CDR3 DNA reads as TGTGCCAGCAGACCCCTAGGGGGGAACACTGAAGCTTTCTTT. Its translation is CASRPLGGNTEAFF.

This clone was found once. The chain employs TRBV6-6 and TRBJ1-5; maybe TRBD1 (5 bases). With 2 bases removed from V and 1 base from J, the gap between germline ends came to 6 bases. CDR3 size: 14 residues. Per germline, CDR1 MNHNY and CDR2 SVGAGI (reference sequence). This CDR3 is CASSYTGSNQPQHF. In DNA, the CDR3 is TGTGCCAGCAGTTACACAGGCAGCAATCAGCCCCAGCATTTT.

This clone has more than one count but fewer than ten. Here the CDR3 reads CASSSTDSNYGYTF. CDR3 DNA sequence: TGTGCCAGCAGCTCAACGGACAGTAACTATGGCTACACCTTC. The chain employs TRBV5-5 and TRBJ1-2; D may be TRBD1 (6 bases). V dropped 3 bases and J dropped 1 base, with 10 bases sitting between them. Per germline, CDR1 SGHKS and CDR2 YYEKEE (reference sequence). The CDR3 sequence is 14 residues long.

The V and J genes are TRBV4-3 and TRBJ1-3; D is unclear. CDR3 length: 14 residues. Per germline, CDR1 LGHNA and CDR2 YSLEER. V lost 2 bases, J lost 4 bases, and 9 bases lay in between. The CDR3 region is CASSQLTEGNTIYF. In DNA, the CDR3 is TGCGCCAGCAGCCAACTAACGGAAGGAAACACCATATATTTT.

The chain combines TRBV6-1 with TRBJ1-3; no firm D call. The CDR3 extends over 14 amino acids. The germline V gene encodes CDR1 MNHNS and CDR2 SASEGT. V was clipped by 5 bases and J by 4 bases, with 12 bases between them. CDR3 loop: CASSYSVPGNTIYF. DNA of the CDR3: TGTGCCAGCAGTTATTCAGTGCCCGGAAACACCATATATTTT.

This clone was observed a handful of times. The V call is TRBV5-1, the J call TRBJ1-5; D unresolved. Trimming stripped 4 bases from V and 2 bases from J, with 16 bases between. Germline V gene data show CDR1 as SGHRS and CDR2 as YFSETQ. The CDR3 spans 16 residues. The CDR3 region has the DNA TGCGCCAGCAGCCCCTACGCGGGCCAGGGCAATCAGCCCCAGCATTTT. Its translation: CASSPYAGQGNQPQHF.

The CDR3 here is CASSAGTGGPFYGYTF. CDR3 sequence (DNA): TGTGCCAGCAGCGCCGGGACAGGGGGCCCCTTCTATGGCTACACCTTC. The rearrangement uses TRBV5-4 and TRBJ1-2, with 12 bases fitting TRBD1. The junction had 8 bases not matched to a gene; V was cut back by 4 bases and J by 4 bases. The CDR3 has 16 residues. Germline CDR1 is SGHNT and CDR2 is YYREEE (reference sequence).